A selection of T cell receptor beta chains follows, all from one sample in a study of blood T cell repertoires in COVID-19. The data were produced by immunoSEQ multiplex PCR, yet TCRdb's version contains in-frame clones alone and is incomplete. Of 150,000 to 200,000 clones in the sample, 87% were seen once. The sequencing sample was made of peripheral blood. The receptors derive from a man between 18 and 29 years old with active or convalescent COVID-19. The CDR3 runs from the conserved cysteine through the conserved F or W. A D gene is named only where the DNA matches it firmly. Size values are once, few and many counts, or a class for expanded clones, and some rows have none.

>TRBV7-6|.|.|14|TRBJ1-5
TGTGCCAGCAGTACAGGGCTTAGCAATCAGCCCCAGCATTTT
CASSTGLSNQPQHF
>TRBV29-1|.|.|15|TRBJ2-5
TGCAGCGTTGTAACGGCGCTAGAGCCCCAAGAGACCCAGTACTTC
CSVVTALEPQETQYF
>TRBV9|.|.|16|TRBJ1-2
TGTGCCAGCAGCCGAACCCTAGAACAGGCTAACTATGGCTACACCTTC
CASSRTLEQANYGYTF
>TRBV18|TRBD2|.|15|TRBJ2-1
TGTGCCAGCTCACCCCTAGCGGGAACTTACAATGAGCAGTTCTTC
CASSPLAGTYNEQFF
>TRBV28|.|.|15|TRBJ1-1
TGTGCCAGCAGCCCATGGGCACAGGCGAACACTGAAGCTTTCTTT
CASSPWAQANTEAFF
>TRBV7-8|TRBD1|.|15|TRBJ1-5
TGTGCCAGCAGCTTAGAGGTCAGGGGGTCTCAGCCCCAGCATTTT
CASSLEVRGSQPQHF
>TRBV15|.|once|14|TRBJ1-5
TGTGCCACCAGCAGTTACAGGGCTGGACAGCCCCAGCATTTT
CATSSYRAGQPQHF
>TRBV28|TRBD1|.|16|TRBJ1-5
TGTGCCAGCAGTTTATTTGGGACAGGGGTGGTTCAGCCCCAGCATTTT
CASSLFGTGVVQPQHF
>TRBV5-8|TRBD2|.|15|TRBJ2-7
TGTGCCAGCAGCGTCGAATCGGGACTAGCGGGATTTCAGTACTTC
CASSVESGLAGFQYF
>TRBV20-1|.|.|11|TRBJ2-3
TGCAGTGCTATCCTCACAGATACGCAGTATTTT
CSAILTDTQYF
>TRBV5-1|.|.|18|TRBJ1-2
TGCGCCAGCAGCTTGGGGAACTTAAACAGGGTGGGGAACTATGGCTACACCTTC
CASSLGNLNRVGNYGYTF
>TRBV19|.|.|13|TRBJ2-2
TGTGCCCTCCTAGCGATGAACACCGGGGAGCTGTTTTTT
CALLAMNTGELFF
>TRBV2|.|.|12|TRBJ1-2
TGTGCCAGCGACGACGGGAGCTATGGCTACACCTTC
CASDDGSYGYTF
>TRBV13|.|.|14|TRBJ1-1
TGTGCCAGCAGCTTAGACGGGGGAAACACTGAAGCTTTCTTT
CASSLDGGNTEAFF
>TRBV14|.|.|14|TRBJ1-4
TGTGCCAGCTCACGACAGGAGGCGGATGAAAAACTGTTTTTT
CASSRQEADEKLFF
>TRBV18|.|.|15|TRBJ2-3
TGTGCCAGCTCACCGGGTATAACAGGGACAGATACGCAGTATTTT
CASSPGITGTDTQYF
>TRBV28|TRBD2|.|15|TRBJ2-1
TGTGCCAGCAGTCTAGCGGGGGGGTTATACAATGAGCAGTTCTTC
CASSLAGGLYNEQFF
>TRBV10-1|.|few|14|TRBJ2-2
TGCGCCAGCAGTGAGTTCCCCGGGGCCGGGGAGCTGTTTTTT
CASSEFPGAGELFF
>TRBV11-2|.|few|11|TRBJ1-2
TGTGCCAGCAGCTTAACTTATGGCTACACCTTC
CASSLTYGYTF
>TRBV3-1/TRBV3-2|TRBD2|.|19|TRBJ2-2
TGTGCCAGCAGCCGCGGACTAGCGGGAGTGTCTAGTAACACCGGGGAGCTGTTTTTT
CASSRGLAGVSSNTGELFF
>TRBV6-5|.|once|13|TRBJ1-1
TGTGCCAGCACTCGAACTGCTAACACTGAAGCTTTCTTT
CASTRTANTEAFF
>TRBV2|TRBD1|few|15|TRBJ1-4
TGTGCCAGCAGTGAGACGACAGGGGCTAATGAAAAACTGTTTTTT
CASSETTGANEKLFF
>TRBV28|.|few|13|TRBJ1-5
TGTGCCGGGGGACTCAGTCAGGGTCAGCCCCAGCATTTT
CAGGLSQGQPQHF
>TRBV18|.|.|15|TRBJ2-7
TGTGCCAGCTCACTCGCCCCGGGACAAAACTACGAGCAGTACTTC
CASSLAPGQNYEQYF
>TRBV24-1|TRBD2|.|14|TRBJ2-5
TGTGCCACCAGGGGACTAGCGGGAGAGGAGACCCAGTACTTC
CATRGLAGEETQYF
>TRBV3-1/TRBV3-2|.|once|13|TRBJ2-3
TGTGCCAGCAGCCGCGGGGAAGGAAATACGCAGTATTTT
CASSRGEGNTQYF
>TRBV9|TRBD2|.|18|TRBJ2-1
TGTGCCAGCAGCGTGAGGGGACTAGCGGGAGAGACCTACAATGAGCAGTTCTTC
CASSVRGLAGETYNEQFF
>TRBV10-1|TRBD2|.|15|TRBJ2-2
TGCGCCAACCGCCGGACTAGCGTGAACACCGGGGAGCTGTTTTTT
CANRRTSVNTGELFF
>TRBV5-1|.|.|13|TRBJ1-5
TGCGCCAGCAGCTTGTCAGGGGATCAGCCCCAGCATTTT
CASSLSGDQPQHF
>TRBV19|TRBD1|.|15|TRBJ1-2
TGTGCCAGTAGTATTGGACAGGCCGCTAACTATGGCTACACCTTC
CASSIGQAANYGYTF
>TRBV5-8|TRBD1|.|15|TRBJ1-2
TGTGCCAGCAGCTTTCGTGACAGGGAATCCTATGGCTACACCTTC
CASSFRDRESYGYTF
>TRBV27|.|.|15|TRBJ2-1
TGTGCCAGCAGTTTCACAGGGTCGTCCTACAATGAGCAGTTCTTC
CASSFTGSSYNEQFF
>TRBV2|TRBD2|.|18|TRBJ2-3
TGTGCCAGCTTTAGTAGCCGACTAGCGGGGTCCGGCACAGATACGCAGTATTTT
CASFSSRLAGSGTDTQYF